This is a list of T cell receptor beta chains from one sample in a study of blood T cells in healthy people across ages. TCRdb processed the 5' RACE reads anew with MiXCR; each CDR3 protein has one entry. Of more than 650,000 distinct CDR3 sequences listed, 22% are singletons. The source material was blood. The source of these receptors is a man aged 65 to 85 in good health. CDR3s include the opening cysteine and the closing phenylalanine or tryptophan. D genes are given only for firm matches. Part of the rows lack a size; the others show once, few, many or a class for expanded clones.

j_call | d_call | clone_size | v_call | cdr3_aa | cdr3_nt
TRBJ2-7 | NA | few | TRBV19 | CASSIQVGHEQYF | TGTGCCAGTAGTATCCAGGTCGGACACGAGCAGTACTTC
TRBJ2-4 | TRBD1 | NA | TRBV4-3 | CASSKGKQGDQYF | TGCGCCAGCAGCAAGGGGAAGCAGGGGGATCAGTACTTC
TRBJ2-1 | TRBD2 | many | TRBV20-1 | CSAREAERGGSLF | TGCAGTGCTAGAGAGGCGGAGCGGGGGGGGAGCCTCTTC
TRBJ2-7 | TRBD1 | few | TRBV28 | CASSYTGTGAYEQYF | TGTGCCAGCAGCTACACCGGGACAGGAGCCTACGAGCAGTACTTC
TRBJ2-5 | NA | few | TRBV29-1 | CSVSFGETQYF | TGCAGCGTCTCTTTTGGGGAGACCCAGTACTTC
TRBJ1-2 | NA | NA | TRBV30 | CAWSISGVFYTF | TGTGCCTGGAGTATATCAGGGGTCTTCTACACCTTC
TRBJ2-4 | NA | few | TRBV11-2 | CASSPPVGKNIQYF | TGTGCCAGCAGTCCTCCCGTGGGCAAAAACATTCAGTACTTC
TRBJ2-3 | TRBD1 | few | TRBV7-3 | CASSLIQGSTDTQYF | TGTGCCAGCAGCTTAATACAGGGGAGCACAGATACGCAGTATTTT
TRBJ1-3 | TRBD1 | NA | TRBV5-1 | CASSVKTGGIEAGNTIYF | TGCGCCAGCAGCGTGAAGACAGGGGGAATAGAGGCTGGAAACACCATATATTTT
TRBJ2-3 | NA | few | TRBV20-1 | CSAPTWERADTQYF | TGCAGTGCCCCGACGTGGGAGAGGGCAGATACGCAGTATTTT
TRBJ2-5 | NA | few | TRBV30 | CAWSPSGKETQYF | TGTGCCTGGAGTCCCAGCGGTAAAGAGACCCAGTACTTC
TRBJ2-2 | NA | few | TRBV3-1 | CASSRISGELFF | TGTGCCAGCAGCCGTATTTCCGGGGAGCTGTTTTTT
TRBJ2-7 | TRBD2 | few | TRBV6-2/TRBV6-3 | CASSASGAGGTYEQYF | TGTGCCAGCAGTGCGTCCGGAGCGGGGGGTACCTACGAGCAGTACTTC
TRBJ2-5 | NA | NA | TRBV20-1 | CSARDYETQYF | TGCAGTGCTAGAGATTATGAGACCCAGTACTTC
TRBJ1-1 | NA | few | TRBV20-1 | CSAQQAPGTEAFF | TGCAGTGCTCAACAGGCCCCCGGCACTGAAGCTTTCTTT
TRBJ1-1 | NA | NA | TRBV7-2 | CASSLNSLNTEAFF | TGTGCCAGCAGCTTAAACAGTTTGAACACTGAAGCTTTCTTT
TRBJ2-7 | TRBD2 | few | TRBV20-1 | CSDSPGGGNYEQYF | TGCAGTGACTCCCCGGGCGGGGGAAACTACGAGCAGTACTTC
TRBJ2-1 | TRBD2 | few | TRBV4-3 | CASSQRLAGVDEQFF | TGCGCCAGCAGCCAGCGACTAGCGGGAGTCGATGAGCAGTTCTTC
TRBJ2-6 | NA | few | TRBV20-1 | CSAPTDTGANVLTF | TGCAGTGCTCCCACAGATACTGGGGCCAACGTCCTGACTTTC
TRBJ1-1 | NA | NA | TRBV5-5 | CASSYGSGTGTEAFF | TGTGCCAGCAGCTACGGATCGGGGACGGGGACTGAAGCTTTCTTT
TRBJ1-3 | NA | few | TRBV3-1 | CASSRAGPDTIYF | TGTGCCAGCAGCCGAGCGGGGCCGGACACCATATATTTT
TRBJ2-1 | NA | NA | TRBV5-1 | CASSLDMGGYNEQFF | TGCGCCAGCAGCTTGGATATGGGGGGCTACAATGAGCAGTTCTTC
TRBJ2-3 | NA | NA | TRBV7-9 | CASTRTSDTQYF | TGTGCCAGCACCCGAACGTCGGATACGCAGTATTTT
TRBJ2-1 | NA | few | TRBV6-2/TRBV6-3 | CASSVLPESSYNEQFF | TGTGCCAGCAGTGTACTTCCGGAGAGCTCCTACAATGAGCAGTTCTTC
TRBJ1-4 | TRBD1 | NA | TRBV4-1 | CASSRPDGTGVEKLFF | TGCGCCAGCAGCCGCCCGGACGGGACAGGAGTAGAAAAACTGTTTTTT